One sample yielded the 5 T cell receptor beta chains listed below, sequenced in a study of blood T cell repertoires in COVID-19. TCRdb's table, derived via immunoSEQ multiplex PCR, lists solely in-frame clones and lacks some. The repertoire holds 50,000 to 55,000 clones, over 75% seen once, with around a sixth in the top ten. Input material: peripheral blood. Every receptor here comes from a human donor with active COVID-19. The donor label of this sample is uncertain.

The J gene is TRBJ2-1, the V gene TRBV29-1; D call uncertain. V shed 0 bases and J shed 8 bases, with 14 bases lying between them. Germline V gene lookup returns CDR1 SQVTM and CDR2 ANQGSEA. This CDR3 has 14 residues. The CDR3 protein is CSVEDNRVGYEQFF. The CDR3 bases are TGCAGCGTTGAAGATAATCGAGTGGGCTATGAGCAGTTCTTC.

This chain connects TRBV14 to TRBJ1-6; no reliable D call. This CDR3 has 15 residues. CDR1 is SGHDN, CDR2 FVKESK, per germline. V gave up 2 bases and J gave up 7 bases, with 12 bases separating them. In nucleotides, the CDR3 is TGTGCCAGCAGCCAATTGTCGGAGAGGAATTCACCCCTCCACTTT. This sequence encodes CASSQLSERNSPLHF. Full variable domain (outside the CDR3, taken from reference TRBV14 and TRBJ1-6): EAGVTQFPSHSVIEKGQTVTLRCDPISGHDNLYWYRRVMGKEIKFLLHFVKESKQDESGMPNNRFLAERTGGTYSTLKVQPAELEDSGVYFCASSQLSERNSPLHFGNGTRLTVT.

This rearrangement joins TRBV9 to TRBJ2-1; D is unresolved. The CDR3 runs 16 residues. Between the trimmed V and J ends, which lost 2 bases and 9 bases, there was a span of 21 bases. Germline V lookup: CDR1 SGDLS, CDR2 YYNGEE. CDR3: CASSVRSSMSSGEQFF. The DNA for the CDR3 is TGTGCCAGCAGCGTCCGATCTTCTATGAGTTCGGGTGAGCAGTTCTTC.

The rearrangement uses TRBV7-8 and TRBJ2-6; D perhaps matches TRBD1 (6 bases). Germline-derived CDR1 and CDR2 are SGHVS and FQNEAQ. The V and J ends lost 4 bases and 4 bases respectively, with 11 bases between them. This CDR3 region has 15 residues. CDR3 sequence: CASSSRGRGANVLTF. The CDR3 DNA sequence: TGTGCCAGCAGCTCCAGGGGTCGAGGGGCCAACGTCCTGACTTTC.

The chain joins TRBV13 to TRBJ1-2; 10 nucleotides align to TRBD1. Germline CDR1 and CDR2: PRHDT and FYEKMQ (reference sequence). The length of the CDR3 is 17 residues. V dropped 0 bases and J dropped 2; count of bases not matched to a gene: 6. Here the CDR3 reads CASSLGTGGRSNYGYTF. In nucleotides, the CDR3 is TGTGCCAGCAGCTTAGGGACAGGGGGCCGATCGAACTATGGCTACACCTTC.